This T cell receptor beta chain appears in the sequencing data of a study of blood T cell repertoires in COVID-19. About the research overall: COVID-19 samples from acute and convalescent phases originated in the United States, Italy and Spain.

The assay was immunoSEQ multiplex PCR, and TCRdb's table has in-frame clones only and misses some. The repertoire holds 200,000 to 300,000 clones, 70% to 85% seen once, with roughly 10% in the top ten. The ends were cut back, 2 bases at V and 6 bases at J, with 12 bases in the middle. The CDR3 consists of 14 residues. The V gene's germline CDR1 is KGHSH and CDR2 LQKENI. The source is a woman of 80 years or more with acute or convalescent COVID-19. The chain recombines TRBV18 with TRBJ2-3; D is perhaps TRBD2 (5 bases). Material: peripheral blood. The CDR3 DNA follows: TGTGCCAGCTCACCAACCCCCGGCGGGGATACGCAGTATTTT. Protein sequence: CASSPTPGGDTQYF.